These 5 T cell receptor beta chains came from one sample sequenced in a study of T-cell memory formation after mild COVID-19. TCRdb itself ran the 5' RACE reads through MiXCR, one entry per CDR3 protein. The table has approximately 440,000 distinct CDR3 sequences, around 20% seen once. The sequencing sample was made of PBMCs or a T cell subset sorted from them (not recorded which). The receptor set was obtained from an adult woman who had mild COVID-19 (a few samples of this study predate the infection). Cell type and time point are not known.

This clonotype was detected only a few times. The rearrangement uses TRBV20-1 and TRBJ2-1; possibly TRBD2 for D (6 bases). The V end was cut by 6 bases, the J end by 0 bases, with 15 bases between. Looked up from germline, CDR1 is DFQATT and CDR2 is SNEGSKA (reference sequence). CDR3 length equals 15 residues. The CDR3 DNA reads TGCAGTGCCCCAGCCCTAGCGTACTCCTACAATGAGCAGTTCTTC. Amino acids: CSAPALAYSYNEQFF.

This clonotype was found many times. The gene calls are TRBV5-1 and TRBJ2-5, with a tentative D call TRBD1 (6 bases). The CDR3 contains 13 residues. The V end was cut by 5 bases, the J end by 1 base, with 9 bases between. Per germline, CDR1 SGHRS and CDR2 YFSETQ. The CDR3 DNA is TGCGCCAGCAGACAGGGCCTCCAAGAGACCCAGTACTTC. Translation gives CASRQGLQETQYF.

This clonotype turned up a few times. This chain uses TRBV6-5 with TRBJ1-1; possible D gene TRBD1, 6 bases. CDR1 is MNHEY, CDR2 SVGAGI, per germline. Deletions cut 9 bases from V and 0 bases from J, with 14 bases between. This CDR3 has 14 amino acids. CDR3 sequence (DNA): TGTGCCAGTGGACAGCGCGAAATGAACACTGAAGCTTTCTTT. The encoded protein is CASGQREMNTEAFF.

This chain joins TRBV7-9 and TRBJ2-4; D unclear. Per the germline V gene, CDR1 is SEHNR and CDR2 is FQNEAQ (reference sequence). The CDR3 runs to 16 residues. Trimming stripped 1 base from V and 0 bases from J, with 10 bases between. The CDR3 DNA sequence: TGTGCCAGCAGCTTAGGCCCTCGAGGAGCCAAAAACATTCAGTACTTC. Its translation is CASSLGPRGAKNIQYF.

CDR3 in DNA: TGTGCCAGCAGCTGGAGGACAGGGGGTCCGTCTGAAGCTTTCTTT. Amino acid sequence: CASSWRTGGPSEAFF. The chain recombines TRBV7-2 with TRBJ1-1, with TRBD1 identical over 10 bases. The germline V gene has CDR1 SGHTA and CDR2 FQGNSA. The CDR3 sequence is 15 residues long. Germline trimming cut 4 bases from V and 6 bases from J; bases unmatched to any gene: 8.